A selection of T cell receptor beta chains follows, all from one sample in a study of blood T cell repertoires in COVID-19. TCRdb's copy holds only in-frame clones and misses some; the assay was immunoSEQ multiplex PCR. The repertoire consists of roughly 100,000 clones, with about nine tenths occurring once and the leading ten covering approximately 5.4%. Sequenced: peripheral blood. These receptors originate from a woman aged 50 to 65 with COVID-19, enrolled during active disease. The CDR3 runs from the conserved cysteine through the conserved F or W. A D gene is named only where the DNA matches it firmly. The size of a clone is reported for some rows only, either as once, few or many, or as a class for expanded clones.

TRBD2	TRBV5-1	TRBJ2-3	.	CASSPPGLGQSTDTQYF	TGCGCCAGCAGCCCCCCGGGACTAGGGCAAAGCACAGATACGCAGTATTTT
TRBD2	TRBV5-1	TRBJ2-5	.	CASSISGEETQYF	TGCGCCAGCAGCATTAGCGGGGAAGAGACCCAGTACTTC
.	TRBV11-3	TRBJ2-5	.	CASSPPKETQYF	TGTGCCAGCAGCCCCCCCAAAGAGACCCAGTACTTC
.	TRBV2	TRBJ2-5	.	CASRGQGIETQYF	TGTGCCAGCAGAGGGCAGGGAATAGAGACCCAGTACTTC
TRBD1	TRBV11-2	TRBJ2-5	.	CASRQTTGGLETQYF	TGTGCCAGCAGACAAACGACAGGGGGCCTAGAGACCCAGTACTTC
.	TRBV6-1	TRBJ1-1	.	CASSEAFFVNTEAFF	TGTGCCAGCAGTGAAGCCTTCTTTGTGAACACTGAAGCTTTCTTT
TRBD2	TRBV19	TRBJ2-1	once	CASSKGSGGDNEQFF	TGTGCCAGTAGTAAAGGGAGCGGGGGGGATAATGAGCAGTTCTTC
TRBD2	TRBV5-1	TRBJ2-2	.	CASRASGGTGELFF	TGCGCCAGCAGGGCTAGCGGGGGCACCGGGGAGCTGTTTTTT
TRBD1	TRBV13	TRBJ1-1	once	CASSWGTGMNTEAFF	TGTGCCAGCAGCTGGGGGACAGGGATGAACACTGAAGCTTTCTTT
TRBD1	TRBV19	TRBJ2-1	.	CASSLGDRGLNEQFF	TGTGCCAGTAGTCTAGGGGACAGGGGTCTGAATGAGCAGTTCTTC
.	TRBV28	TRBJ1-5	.	CASMGADHSNQPQHF	TGTGCCAGCATGGGGGCCGATCATAGCAATCAGCCCCAGCATTTT
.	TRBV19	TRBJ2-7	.	CATLERGSYEQYF	TGTGCCACCCTCGAGAGAGGTTCCTACGAGCAGTACTTC
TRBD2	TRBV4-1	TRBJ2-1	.	CASSDRDKGPLAGDNEQFF	TGCGCCAGCAGCGACCGGGACAAGGGCCCGCTAGCGGGGGACAATGAGCAGTTCTTC
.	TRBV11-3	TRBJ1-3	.	CASSLSLSSGNTIYF	TGTGCCAGCAGCTTAAGTCTGAGCTCTGGAAACACCATATATTTT
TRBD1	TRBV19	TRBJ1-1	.	CASSIRTGPNTEAFF	TGTGCCAGTAGTATCCGGACAGGTCCGAACACTGAAGCTTTCTTT
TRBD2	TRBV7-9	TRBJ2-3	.	CASSTWGLAGSEDTQYF	TGTGCCAGCAGTACATGGGGCCTAGCGGGGTCGGAAGATACGCAGTATTTT
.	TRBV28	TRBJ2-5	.	CASSLRQETQYF	TGTGCCAGCAGTTTGAGACAAGAGACCCAGTACTTC
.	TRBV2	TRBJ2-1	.	CASSPTFPPEQFF	TGTGCCAGCAGCCCGACTTTTCCCCCTGAGCAGTTCTTC
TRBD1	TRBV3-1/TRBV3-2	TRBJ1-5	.	CASSQGQQPQHF	TGTGCCAGCAGCCAGGGACAGCAGCCCCAGCATTTT
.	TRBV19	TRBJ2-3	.	CASSINRATDTQYF	TGTGCCAGTAGTATCAACAGGGCCACAGATACGCAGTATTTT
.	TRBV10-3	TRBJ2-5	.	CAISDGEEREYF	TGTGCCATCAGTGACGGGGAGGAGAGGGAGTACTTC
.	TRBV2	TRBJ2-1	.	CASRELGLSPGEQFF	TGTGCCAGCAGAGAGTTGGGACTCTCTCCGGGGGAGCAGTTCTTC